Listed below are T cell receptor beta chains from one sample, sequenced in a study of cytotoxic CD8 clonotypes in ibrutinib-treated CLL. Measured with immunoSEQ multiplex PCR; TCRdb has only the in-frame clones, and not every one. The sample has 65,000 to 90,000 clones; roughly 83% are singletons. Sequencing used PBMCs, obtained after 24 months of ibrutinib treatment. Every receptor here comes from a human donor with chronic lymphocytic leukemia. The CDR3 runs from the conserved cysteine through the conserved F or W. Each record gives: D gene, J gene, clone size, V gene, CDR3 protein, CDR3 DNA. A D gene is named only where the DNA matches it firmly. For some rows the clone size is stated as once, few or many, or as a class when expanded; others skip it.

TRBD2 | TRBJ2-4 | . | TRBV9 | CASSVSAWGGPGNIQYF | TGTGCCAGCAGCGTCTCCGCTTGGGGAGGGCCCGGGAACATTCAGTACTTC
. | TRBJ2-7 | many | TRBV9 | CASSPSQGYEQYF | TGTGCCAGCAGCCCGAGTCAGGGCTACGAGCAGTACTTC
TRBD1 | TRBJ1-2 | . | TRBV30 | CAWRGMTGGSGYTF | TGTGCCTGGAGGGGTATGACAGGGGGGTCTGGCTACACCTTC
. | TRBJ2-5 | . | TRBV25-1 | CASSPPGGSGIQYF | TGTGCCAGCAGCCCCCCCGGGGGATCGGGGATCCAGTACTTC
TRBD2 | TRBJ2-7 | . | TRBV4-1 | CASSPLAGTYEQYF | TGCGCCAGCAGCCCCCTAGCGGGGACCTACGAGCAGTACTTC
. | TRBJ1-2 | . | TRBV4-2 | CASSQPDVSAGYTF | TGTGCCAGCAGCCAACCGGACGTTTCAGCTGGCTACACCTTC
. | TRBJ2-3 | . | TRBV27 | CASSKGLTDTQYF | TGTGCCAGCAGCAAGGGGCTGACAGATACGCAGTATTTT
. | TRBJ2-7 | . | TRBV4-1 | CASSQDRGAWEQYF | TGCGCCAGCAGCCAAGATCGGGGAGCTTGGGAGCAGTACTTC
. | TRBJ1-5 | . | TRBV30 | CACTGDSSSNQPQHF | TGTGCCTGTACGGGGGACTCCTCTAGCAATCAGCCCCAGCATTTT
TRBD1 | TRBJ2-7 | . | TRBV6-5 | CASSKQGLADEQYF | TGTGCCAGCAGCAAACAGGGGCTGGCGGACGAGCAGTACTTC
. | TRBJ1-1 | . | TRBV10-3 | CAISESQTGNTEAFF | TGTGCCATCAGTGAGTCCCAGACAGGGAACACTGAAGCTTTCTTT
TRBD2 | TRBJ2-7 | . | TRBV7-9 | CASSSWPLAGGGYEQYF | TGTGCCAGCAGCTCCTGGCCCTTAGCGGGAGGTGGTTACGAGCAGTACTTC
. | TRBJ2-1 | . | TRBV29-1 | CSVDWDPRGEQFF | TGCAGCGTGGACTGGGACCCGAGGGGTGAGCAGTTCTTC
. | TRBJ2-3 | . | TRBV11-2 | CASSRGVGSTDTQYF | TGTGCCAGCAGCAGGGGGGTGGGTAGCACAGATACGCAGTATTTT
. | TRBJ1-1 | . | TRBV7-9 | CASSPTGDTEAFF | TGTGCCAGCAGCCCTACGGGGGACACTGAAGCTTTCTTT
. | TRBJ2-7 | . | TRBV6-5 | CASSGDSYEQYF | TGTGCCAGCTCGGGGGACTCCTACGAGCAGTACTTC
. | TRBJ2-7 | . | TRBV4-1 | CASSRSGYSYEQYF | TGCGCCAGCAGCCGAAGCGGTTACTCCTACGAGCAGTACTTC
. | TRBJ2-1 | . | TRBV7-6 | CASSLGPYNEQFF | TGTGCCAGCAGCTTGGGACCCTACAATGAGCAGTTCTTC
. | TRBJ2-1 | . | TRBV25-1 | CASSGGSYNEQFF | TGTGCCAGCAGCGGGGGCTCCTACAATGAGCAGTTCTTC
. | TRBJ1-5 | . | TRBV6-8 | CASTNTGKGFGDSNQPQHF | TGTGCCAGCACCAACACAGGGAAAGGGTTTGGGGATAGCAATCAGCCCCAGCATTTT
. | TRBJ1-2 | . | TRBV6-5 | CASSQGAYGYTF | TGTGCCAGCAGCCAAGGCGCCTATGGCTACACCTTC
TRBD1 | TRBJ2-7 | . | TRBV14 | CASSLTGTASNEQYF | TGTGCCAGCAGCCTTACCGGGACAGCCTCCAACGAGCAGTACTTC
. | TRBJ1-4 | . | TRBV27 | CASSPHEGRGANEKLFF | TGTGCCAGCAGCCCTCATGAGGGGCGCGGAGCTAATGAAAAACTGTTTTTT